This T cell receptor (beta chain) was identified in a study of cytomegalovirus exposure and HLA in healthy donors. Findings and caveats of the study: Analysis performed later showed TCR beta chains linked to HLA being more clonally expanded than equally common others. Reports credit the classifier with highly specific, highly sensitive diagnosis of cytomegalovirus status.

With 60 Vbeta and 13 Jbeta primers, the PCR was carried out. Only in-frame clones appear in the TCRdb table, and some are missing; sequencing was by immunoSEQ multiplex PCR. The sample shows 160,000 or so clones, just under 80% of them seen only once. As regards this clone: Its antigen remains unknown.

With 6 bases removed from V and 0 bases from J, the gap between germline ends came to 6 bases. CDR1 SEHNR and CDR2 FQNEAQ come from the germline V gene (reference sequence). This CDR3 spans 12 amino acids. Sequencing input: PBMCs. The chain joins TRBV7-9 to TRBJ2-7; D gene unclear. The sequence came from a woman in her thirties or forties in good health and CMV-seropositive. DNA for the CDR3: TGTGCCAGCAGGCGAGACTCCTACGAGCAGTACTTC. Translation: CASRRDSYEQYF.